This T cell receptor beta chain was sequenced during a study of CD8 T cells in ankylosing spondylitis. Study conclusions and caveats: Disease-linked clones, CD8+, were relatively rare in peripheral blood. One TCR beta motif, made up of roughly 8 highly homologous variants, appeared characteristic of ankylosing spondylitis blood.

CDR1 is SGHKS and CDR2 is YYEKEE in the germline V gene (reference sequence). Trimming removed 0 bases from V and 7 bases from J, with 17 bases in between. The CDR3 consists of 15 residues. This clonotype was seen repeatedly, ten times or more. As yet, its antigen is unknown. TCRdb reprocessed the 5' RACE reads via MiXCR and lists one record per CDR3 protein. The sample lists under 250,000 distinct CDR3 sequences; about 7% were seen once. V usage is TRBV5-5 and J usage is TRBJ2-7; D perhaps matches TRBD1 (6 bases). Sequenced input: blood, either unsorted or a sorted T cell fraction (not recorded which). This sequence originates from a male donor with ankylosing spondylitis. CDR3 loop: CASSLVATGTREQYF. CDR3 in DNA: TGTGCCAGCAGCTTGGTGGCAACCGGGACAAGAGAGCAGTACTTC.